One sample yielded the 4 T cell receptor beta chains listed below, sequenced in a study of T cell changes during pregnancy in multiple sclerosis. This table comes from immunoSEQ multiplex PCR, and its TCRdb copy is limited to in-frame clones, with some not included. This repertoire shows around 67,000 clones, around 92% found once; its top ten account for about 2.5%. This specimen consisted of peripheral blood, obtained in the first trimester of pregnancy. The receptors come from a female donor with multiple sclerosis, enrolled in a pregnancy study.

The V and J genes are TRBV28 and TRBJ2-1, with D hard to call. The V gene's germline CDR1 is MDHEN and CDR2 SYDVKM. The CDR3 consists of 13 residues. V lost 7 bases and J 10 bases, leaving 17 bases between the germline ends. CDR3 DNA sequence: TGTGCCAGCACTTTGGCGAATTGGCGGGAGCAGTTCTTC. This translates into CASTLANWREQFF.

The CDR3 nucleotides read TGTGCCATCAGTGAGAGGCAGGGGGCCAGCAATCAGCCCCAGCATTTT. This codes for CAISERQGASNQPQHF. This chain connects TRBV10-3 to TRBJ1-5; 8 bases are a match to TRBD1. From germline, CDR1 is ENHRY and CDR2 SYGVKD. This CDR3 spans 16 amino acids. The V and J ends lost 2 bases and 1 base, in that order; junction bases with no gene match: 4.

The chain uses TRBV6-1 and TRBJ2-7; 12 nucleotides line up with TRBD1. Germline V CDR1 and CDR2: MNHNS, SASEGT. CDR3 length: 15 residues. With V trimmed by 1 base and J by 5 bases, 3 bases remained unmatched. This CDR3 is CASSEGGTGGHEQYF. CDR3 in DNA: TGTGCCAGCAGTGAAGGAGGGACAGGGGGCCACGAGCAGTACTTC.

The chain employs TRBV18 and TRBJ1-5; no reliable D call. V lost 3 bases, J lost 4 bases, and 16 bases lay in between. The CDR3 is made up of 16 amino acids. The V gene's germline CDR1 is KGHSH and CDR2 LQKENI. The CDR3 bases are TGTGCCAGCTCACCCGCGGGTGTATGGAAAAATCAGCCCCAGCATTTT. Amino acid sequence: CASSPAGVWKNQPQHF.